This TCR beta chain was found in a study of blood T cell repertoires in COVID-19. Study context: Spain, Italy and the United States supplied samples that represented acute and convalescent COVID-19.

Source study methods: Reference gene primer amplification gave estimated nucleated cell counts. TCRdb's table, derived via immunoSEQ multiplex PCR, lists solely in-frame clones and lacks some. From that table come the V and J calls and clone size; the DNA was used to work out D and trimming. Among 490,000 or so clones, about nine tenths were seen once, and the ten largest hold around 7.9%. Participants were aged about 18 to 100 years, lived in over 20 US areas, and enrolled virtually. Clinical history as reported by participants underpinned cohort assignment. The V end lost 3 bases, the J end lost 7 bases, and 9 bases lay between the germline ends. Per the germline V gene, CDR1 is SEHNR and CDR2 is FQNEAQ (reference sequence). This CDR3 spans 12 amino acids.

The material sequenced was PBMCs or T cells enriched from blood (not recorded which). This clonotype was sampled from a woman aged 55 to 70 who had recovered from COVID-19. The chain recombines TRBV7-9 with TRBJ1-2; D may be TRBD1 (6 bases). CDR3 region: CASSLPGVGYTF. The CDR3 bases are TGTGCCAGCAGCTTGCCAGGGGTTGGCTACACCTTC.